This T cell receptor (beta chain) was identified during a study of neurological immune-mediated disorders. As for the cDNA, it was generated by 5'RACE with 10-nucleotide random UMIs. Via MiXCR, TCRdb re-called the 5' RACE reads, giving one row per CDR3 protein. Among approximately 59,000 distinct CDR3 sequences listed, over 4% were seen once. Trimming cost V 3 bases and J 0 bases, with 0 bases left between them. Germline lookup yields CDR1 KGHDR and CDR2 SFDVKD. There are 12 residues in the CDR3. Study results and limitations: Clinical features showed no association with the multiple sclerosis repertoire cluster, and MRI features showed none either.

In its sample, this clonotype was seen many times. Antigen specificity is unknown. V is TRBV24-1 and J is TRBJ2-3; D is undetermined. This sequence originates from a human donor with multiple sclerosis. The donor label of this sample is uncertain. Source material: PBMCs. DNA of the CDR3: TGTGCCACCAGTGATAGCACAGATACGCAGTATTTT. This translates into CATSDSTDTQYF.